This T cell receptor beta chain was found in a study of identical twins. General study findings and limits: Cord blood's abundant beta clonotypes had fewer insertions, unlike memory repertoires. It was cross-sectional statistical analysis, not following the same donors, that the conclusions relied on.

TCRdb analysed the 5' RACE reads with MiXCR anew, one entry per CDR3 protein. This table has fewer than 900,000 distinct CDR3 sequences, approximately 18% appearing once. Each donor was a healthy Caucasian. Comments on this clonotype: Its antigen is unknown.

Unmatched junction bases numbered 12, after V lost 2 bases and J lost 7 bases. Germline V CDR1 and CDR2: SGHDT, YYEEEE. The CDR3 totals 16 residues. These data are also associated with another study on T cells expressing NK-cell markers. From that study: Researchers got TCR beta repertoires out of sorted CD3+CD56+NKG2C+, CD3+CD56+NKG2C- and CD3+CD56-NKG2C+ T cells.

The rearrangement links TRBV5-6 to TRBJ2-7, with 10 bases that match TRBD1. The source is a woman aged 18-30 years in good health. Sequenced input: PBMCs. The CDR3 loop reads CASSFLTGGVIGEQYF. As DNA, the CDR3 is TGTGCCAGCAGCTTCCTGACAGGGGGCGTAATAGGGGAGCAGTACTTC.